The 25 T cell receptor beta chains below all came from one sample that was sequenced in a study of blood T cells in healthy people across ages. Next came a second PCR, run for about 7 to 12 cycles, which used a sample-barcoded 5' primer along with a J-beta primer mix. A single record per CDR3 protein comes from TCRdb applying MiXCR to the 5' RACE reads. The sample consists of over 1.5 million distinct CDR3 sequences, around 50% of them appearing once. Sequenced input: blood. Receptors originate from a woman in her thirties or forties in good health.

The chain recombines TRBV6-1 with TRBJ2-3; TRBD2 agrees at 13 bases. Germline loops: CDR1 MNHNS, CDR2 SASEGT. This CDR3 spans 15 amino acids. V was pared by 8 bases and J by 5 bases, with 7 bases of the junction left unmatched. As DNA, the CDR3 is TGTGCCAGCCGCTCGGGACTAGCGGGGTTAGATACGCAGTATTTT. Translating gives CASRSGLAGLDTQYF.

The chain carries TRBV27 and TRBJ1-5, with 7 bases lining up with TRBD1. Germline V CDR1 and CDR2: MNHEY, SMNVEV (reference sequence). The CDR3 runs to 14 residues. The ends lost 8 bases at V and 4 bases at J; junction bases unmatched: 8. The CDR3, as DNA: TGTGCCAGCCAGGAAGGGGGCCATAATCAGCCCCAGCATTTT. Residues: CASQEGGHNQPQHF.

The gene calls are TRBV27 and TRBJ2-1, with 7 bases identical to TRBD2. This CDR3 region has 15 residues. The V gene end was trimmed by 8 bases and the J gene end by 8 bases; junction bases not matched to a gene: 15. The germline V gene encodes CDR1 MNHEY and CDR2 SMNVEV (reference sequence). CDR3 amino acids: CASSPRSGALDEQFF. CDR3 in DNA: TGTGCCAGCTCCCCCAGGAGCGGGGCCTTAGATGAGCAGTTCTTC.

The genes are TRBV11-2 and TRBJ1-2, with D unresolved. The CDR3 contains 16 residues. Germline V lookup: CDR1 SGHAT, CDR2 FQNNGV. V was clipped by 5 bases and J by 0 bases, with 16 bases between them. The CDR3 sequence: CASSPRPQAPNYGYTF. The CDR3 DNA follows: TGTGCCAGCAGCCCCCGTCCCCAGGCCCCTAACTATGGCTACACCTTC.

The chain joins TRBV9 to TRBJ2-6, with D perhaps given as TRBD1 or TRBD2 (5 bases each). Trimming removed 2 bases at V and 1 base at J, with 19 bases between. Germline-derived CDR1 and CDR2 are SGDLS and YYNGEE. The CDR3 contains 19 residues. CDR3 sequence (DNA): TGTGCCAGCAGCGTTGGGACCCCCGGACCCGGATCTGGGGCCAACGTCCTGACTTTC. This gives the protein CASSVGTPGPGSGANVLTF.

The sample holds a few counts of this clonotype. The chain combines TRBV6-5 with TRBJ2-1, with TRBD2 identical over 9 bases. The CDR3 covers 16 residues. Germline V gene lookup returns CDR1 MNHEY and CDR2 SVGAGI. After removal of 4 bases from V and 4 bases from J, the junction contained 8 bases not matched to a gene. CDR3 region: CASSSSRGGAYNEQFF. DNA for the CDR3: TGTGCCAGCAGTTCCTCCCGCGGGGGGGCTTACAATGAGCAGTTCTTC.

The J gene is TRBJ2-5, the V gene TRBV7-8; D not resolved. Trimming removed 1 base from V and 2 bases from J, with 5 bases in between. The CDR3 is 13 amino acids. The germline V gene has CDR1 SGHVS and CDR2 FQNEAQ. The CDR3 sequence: CASSLDWQETQYF. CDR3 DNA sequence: TGTGCCAGCAGCTTAGACTGGCAAGAGACCCAGTACTTC. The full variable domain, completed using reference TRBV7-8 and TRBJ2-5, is GAGVSQSPRYKVAKRGQDVALRCDPISGHVSLFWYQQALGQGPEFLTYFQNEAQLDKSGLPSDRFFAERPEGSVSTLKIQRTQQEDSAVYLCASSLDWQETQYFGPGTRLLVL.

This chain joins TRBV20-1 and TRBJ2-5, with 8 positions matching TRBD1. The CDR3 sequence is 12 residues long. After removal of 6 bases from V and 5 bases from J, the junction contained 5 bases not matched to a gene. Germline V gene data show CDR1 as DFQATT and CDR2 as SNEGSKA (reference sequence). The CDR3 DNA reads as TGCAGTGCCACAGGGGGGCCGGAGACCCAGTACTTC. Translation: CSATGGPETQYF.

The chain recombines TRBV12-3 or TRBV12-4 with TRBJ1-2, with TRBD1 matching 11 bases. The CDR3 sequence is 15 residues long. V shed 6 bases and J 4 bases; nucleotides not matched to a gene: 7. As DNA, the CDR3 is TGTGCCAGCAGCCGGGGACAGGGGGGGGTCTATGGCTACACCTTC. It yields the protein CASSRGQGGVYGYTF.

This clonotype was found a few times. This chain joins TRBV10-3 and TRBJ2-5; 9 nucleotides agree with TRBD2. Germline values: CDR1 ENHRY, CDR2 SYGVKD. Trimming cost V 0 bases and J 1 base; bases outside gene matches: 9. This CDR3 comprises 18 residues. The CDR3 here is CAISESRGIAGAQETQYF. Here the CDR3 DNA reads TGTGCCATCAGTGAGTCGCGAGGAATAGCGGGGGCCCAAGAGACCCAGTACTTC.

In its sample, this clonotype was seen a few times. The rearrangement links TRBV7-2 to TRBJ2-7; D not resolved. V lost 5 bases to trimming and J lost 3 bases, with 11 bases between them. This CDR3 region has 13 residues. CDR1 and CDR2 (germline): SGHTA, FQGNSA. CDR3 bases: TGTGCCAGCAGCCACGGGTCGGACTACGAGCAGTACTTC. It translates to CASSHGSDYEQYF.

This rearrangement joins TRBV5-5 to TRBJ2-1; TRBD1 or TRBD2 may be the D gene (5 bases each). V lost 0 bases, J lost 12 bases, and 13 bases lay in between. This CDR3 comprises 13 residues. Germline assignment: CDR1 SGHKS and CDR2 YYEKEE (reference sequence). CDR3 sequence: CASSLAGPPGQFF. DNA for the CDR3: TGTGCCAGCAGCTTGGCGGGGCCCCCCGGGCAGTTCTTC. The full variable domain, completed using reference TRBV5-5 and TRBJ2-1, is DAGVTQSPTHLIKTRGQQVTLRCSPISGHKSVSWYQQVLGQGPQFIFQYYEKEERGRGNFPDRFSARQFPNYSSELNVNALLLGDSALYLCASSLAGPPGQFFGPGTRLTVL.

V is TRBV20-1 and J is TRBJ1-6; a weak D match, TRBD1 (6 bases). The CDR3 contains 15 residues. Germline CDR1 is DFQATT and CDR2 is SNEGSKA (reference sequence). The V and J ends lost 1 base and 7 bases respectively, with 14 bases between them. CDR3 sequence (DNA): TGCAGTGCTAGAGCTGGGGGGGCCATCAATTCACCCCTCCACTTT. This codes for CSARAGGAINSPLHF.

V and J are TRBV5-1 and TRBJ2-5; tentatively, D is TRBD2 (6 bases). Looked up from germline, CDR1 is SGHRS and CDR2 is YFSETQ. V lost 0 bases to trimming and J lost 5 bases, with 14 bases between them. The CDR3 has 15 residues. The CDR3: CASSLAGRSAETQYF. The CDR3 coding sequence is TGCGCCAGCAGCTTGGCCGGGAGATCTGCCGAGACCCAGTACTTC.

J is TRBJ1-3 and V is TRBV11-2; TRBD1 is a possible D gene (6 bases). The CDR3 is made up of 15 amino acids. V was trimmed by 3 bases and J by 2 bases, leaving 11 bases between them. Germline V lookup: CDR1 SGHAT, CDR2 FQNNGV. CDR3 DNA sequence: TGTGCCAGCAGCTTTGGGGGCGGAACTGGAAACACCATATATTTT. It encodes CASSFGGGTGNTIYF.

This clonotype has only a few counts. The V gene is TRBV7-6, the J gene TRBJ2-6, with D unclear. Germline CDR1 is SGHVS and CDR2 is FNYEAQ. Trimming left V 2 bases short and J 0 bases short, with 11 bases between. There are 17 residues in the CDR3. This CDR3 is CASSLSRPGSGANVLTF. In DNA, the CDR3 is TGTGCCAGCAGCTTATCCCGCCCGGGCTCTGGGGCCAACGTCCTGACTTTC.

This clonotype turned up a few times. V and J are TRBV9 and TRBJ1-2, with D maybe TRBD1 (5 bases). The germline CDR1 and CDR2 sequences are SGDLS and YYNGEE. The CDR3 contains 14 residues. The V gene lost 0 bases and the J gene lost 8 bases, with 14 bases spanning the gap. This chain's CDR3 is CASSVGLIQGGYTF. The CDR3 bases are TGTGCCAGCAGCGTAGGGCTGATTCAGGGAGGCTACACCTTC.

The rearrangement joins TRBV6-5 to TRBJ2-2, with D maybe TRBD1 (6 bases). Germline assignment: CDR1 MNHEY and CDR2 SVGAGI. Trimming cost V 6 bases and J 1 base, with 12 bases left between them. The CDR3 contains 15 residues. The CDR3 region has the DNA TGTGCCAGCAGGTCAGACAGGCTGAACACCGGGGAGCTGTTTTTT. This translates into CASRSDRLNTGELFF.

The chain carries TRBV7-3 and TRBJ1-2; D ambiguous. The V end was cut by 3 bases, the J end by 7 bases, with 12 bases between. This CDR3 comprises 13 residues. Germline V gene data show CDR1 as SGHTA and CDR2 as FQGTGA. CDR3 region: CASSLERVVGYTF. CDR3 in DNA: TGTGCCAGCAGCTTGGAGCGGGTAGTTGGCTACACCTTC.

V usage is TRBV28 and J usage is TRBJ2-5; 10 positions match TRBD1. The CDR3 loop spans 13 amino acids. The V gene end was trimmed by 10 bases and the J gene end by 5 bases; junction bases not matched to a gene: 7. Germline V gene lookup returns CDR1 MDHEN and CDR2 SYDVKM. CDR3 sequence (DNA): TGTGCCAACGAGACAGGGGGCAGGGAGACCCAGTACTTC. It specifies CANETGGRETQYF.

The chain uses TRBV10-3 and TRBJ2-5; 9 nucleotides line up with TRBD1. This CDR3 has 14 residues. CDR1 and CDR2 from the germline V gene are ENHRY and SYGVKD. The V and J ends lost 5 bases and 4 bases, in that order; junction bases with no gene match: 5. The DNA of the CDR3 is TGTGCCATCAGTAGACAGGGGGGGGGAGAGACCCAGTACTTC. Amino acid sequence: CAISRQGGGETQYF.

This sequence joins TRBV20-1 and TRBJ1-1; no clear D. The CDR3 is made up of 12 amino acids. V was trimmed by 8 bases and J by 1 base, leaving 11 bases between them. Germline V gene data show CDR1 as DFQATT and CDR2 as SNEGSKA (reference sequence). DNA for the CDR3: TGCAGTCCCCGAGATGAGAACACTGAAGCTTTCTTT. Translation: CSPRDENTEAFF.

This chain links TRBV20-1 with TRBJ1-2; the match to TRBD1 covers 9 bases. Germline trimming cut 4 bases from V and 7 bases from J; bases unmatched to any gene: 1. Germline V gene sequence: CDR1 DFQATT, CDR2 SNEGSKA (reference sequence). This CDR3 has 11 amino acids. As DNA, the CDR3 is TGCAGTGCTAACAGGGGGCTTGGCTACACCTTC. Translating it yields CSANRGLGYTF.

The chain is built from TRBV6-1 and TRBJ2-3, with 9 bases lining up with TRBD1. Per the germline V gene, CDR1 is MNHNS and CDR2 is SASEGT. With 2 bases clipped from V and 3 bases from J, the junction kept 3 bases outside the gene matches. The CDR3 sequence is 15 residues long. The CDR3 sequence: CASSEYRGLTDTQYF. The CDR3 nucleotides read TGTGCCAGCAGTGAATACAGGGGGCTGACAGATACGCAGTATTTT.

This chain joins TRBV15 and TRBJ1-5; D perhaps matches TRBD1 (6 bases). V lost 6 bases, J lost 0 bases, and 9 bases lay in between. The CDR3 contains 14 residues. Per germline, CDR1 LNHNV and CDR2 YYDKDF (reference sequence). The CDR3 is CATRQGFSNQPQHF. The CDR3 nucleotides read TGTGCCACCAGACAGGGCTTTAGCAATCAGCCCCAGCATTTT.